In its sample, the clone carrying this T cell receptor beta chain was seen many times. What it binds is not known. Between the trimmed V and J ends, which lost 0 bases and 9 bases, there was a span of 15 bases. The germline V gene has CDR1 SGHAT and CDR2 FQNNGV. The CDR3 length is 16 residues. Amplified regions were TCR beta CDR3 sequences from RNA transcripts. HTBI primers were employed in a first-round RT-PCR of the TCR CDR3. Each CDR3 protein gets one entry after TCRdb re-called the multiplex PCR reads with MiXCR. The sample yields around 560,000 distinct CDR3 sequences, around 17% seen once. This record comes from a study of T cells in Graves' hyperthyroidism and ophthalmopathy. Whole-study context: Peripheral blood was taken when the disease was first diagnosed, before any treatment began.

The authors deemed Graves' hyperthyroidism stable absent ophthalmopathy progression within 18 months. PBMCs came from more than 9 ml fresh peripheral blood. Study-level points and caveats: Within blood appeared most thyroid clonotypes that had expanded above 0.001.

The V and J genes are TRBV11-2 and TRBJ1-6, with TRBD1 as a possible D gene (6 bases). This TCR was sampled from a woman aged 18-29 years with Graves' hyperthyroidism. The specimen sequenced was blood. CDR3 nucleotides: TGTGCCAGCAGCTTAGATCGGGCAACCAGGGGTTCACCCCTCCACTTT. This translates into CASSLDRATRGSPLHF.